This TCR beta chain was recorded in a study of OX40 agonist ivuxolimab in advanced cancers. As for the study in general: Patients got intravenous ivuxolimab at 0.01 to 10 mg/kg every 2 weeks. Melanoma, hepatocellular carcinoma, head and neck or renal cell cancer occurred in dose-escalation patients.

Remarks on this clone: Its antigen is still unknown.

The germline V gene encodes CDR1 ENHRY and CDR2 SYGVKD. Trimming cost V 6 bases and J 3 bases; bases outside gene matches: 2. The CDR3 covers 12 residues. Findings and limits, study-wide: Antigen specificity remained undetermined for the expanded peripheral T cells. Among some nonresponders, normalized T-cell clonal expansion was also low.

Sequencing used immunoSEQ multiplex PCR; TCRdb keeps in-frame clones, though not all of them. The table has about 78,000 clones, roughly 84% seen once. The rearrangement links TRBV10-3 to TRBJ2-7, with TRBD1 matching over 7 bases. The sample was CD4+ or CD8+ T cells sorted from blood, taken in a trial of the OX40 agonist ivuxolimab. The sequence was obtained from an adult with an advanced solid tumor such as melanoma, head and neck, liver or kidney cancer. The CDR3 reads CAISRDSYEQYF. The CDR3 DNA sequence: TGTGCCATCAGCCGGGACAGCTACGAGCAGTACTTC.